The rows below give T cell receptor beta chains drawn from one sample of a study of OX40 agonist ivuxolimab in advanced cancers. Here immunoSEQ multiplex PCR was the method, and the copy in TCRdb shows in-frame clones only, minus some. The data contain 45,000 to 55,000 clones, roughly 94% of them seen just once; the ten biggest clones take up around 12%. Specimen: CD4+ or CD8+ T cells sorted from blood, collected in a trial of the OX40 agonist ivuxolimab. The source of these receptors is an adult with an advanced solid tumor such as melanoma, head and neck, liver or kidney cancer. Each CDR3 is given with its conserved first and last residue. Fields, in order: V gene, clone size, D gene, J gene, CDR3 protein, CDR3 DNA. A D gene is named only where the DNA matches it firmly. The size of a clone is reported for some rows only, either as once, few or many, or as a class for expanded clones.

V gene: TRBV28
clone size: NA
D gene: TRBD1
J gene: TRBJ2-7
CDR3 protein: CASIGQETYEQYF
CDR3 DNA: TGTGCCAGCATCGGACAGGAGACCTACGAGCAGTACTTC

V gene: TRBV4-1
clone size: NA
D gene: TRBD2
J gene: TRBJ2-7
CDR3 protein: CASSQDWGVTSGRRIEQYF
CDR3 DNA: TGCGCCAGCAGCCAAGATTGGGGTGTGACTAGCGGGAGGCGGATCGAGCAGTACTTC

V gene: TRBV9
clone size: NA
D gene: TRBD1
J gene: TRBJ1-2
CDR3 protein: CASRHSRLSTGNYGYTF
CDR3 DNA: TGTGCCAGCAGACACTCACGCTTGTCGACAGGGAACTATGGCTACACCTTC

V gene: TRBV4-1
clone size: NA
D gene: NA
J gene: TRBJ2-4
CDR3 protein: CASSQDSLGGGKNIQYF
CDR3 DNA: TGCGCCAGCAGCCAAGACAGTCTAGGGGGGGGCAAAAACATTCAGTACTTC

V gene: TRBV2
clone size: NA
D gene: NA
J gene: TRBJ2-2
CDR3 protein: CASSGTGTNTGELFF
CDR3 DNA: TGTGCCAGCAGTGGCACAGGGACGAACACCGGGGAGCTGTTTTTT

V gene: TRBV5-1
clone size: NA
D gene: TRBD1
J gene: TRBJ2-5
CDR3 protein: CASSLQGASETQYF
CDR3 DNA: TGCGCCAGCAGCCTACAGGGGGCCAGTGAGACCCAGTACTTC

V gene: TRBV5-1
clone size: NA
D gene: NA
J gene: TRBJ2-7
CDR3 protein: CASSDDRHEQYF
CDR3 DNA: TGCGCCAGCAGCGATGACAGGCACGAGCAGTACTTC

V gene: TRBV21-1
clone size: NA
D gene: NA
J gene: TRBJ2-7
CDR3 protein: CASSKVTGPHEQYF
CDR3 DNA: TGTGCCAGCAGCAAAGTCACGGGACCCCACGAGCAGTACTTC

V gene: TRBV7-2
clone size: NA
D gene: TRBD2
J gene: TRBJ2-3
CDR3 protein: CASSLLPTSGTYTDTQYF
CDR3 DNA: TGTGCCAGCAGCTTACTGCCGACTAGCGGGACCTACACAGATACGCAGTATTTT

V gene: TRBV15
clone size: NA
D gene: NA
J gene: TRBJ2-2
CDR3 protein: CATSRVTAGELFF
CDR3 DNA: TGTGCCACCAGCAGAGTGACGGCCGGGGAGCTGTTTTTT

V gene: TRBV7-6
clone size: once
D gene: NA
J gene: TRBJ2-7
CDR3 protein: CASSLEGGGTYEQYF
CDR3 DNA: TGTGCCAGCAGCTTAGAGGGAGGCGGCACCTACGAGCAGTACTTC

V gene: TRBV27
clone size: NA
D gene: NA
J gene: TRBJ2-7
CDR3 protein: CASSLARGREQYF
CDR3 DNA: TGTGCCAGCAGTTTAGCGAGGGGCCGCGAGCAGTACTTC

V gene: TRBV5-8
clone size: once
D gene: TRBD2
J gene: TRBJ2-7
CDR3 protein: CASSFAASGSGEQYF
CDR3 DNA: TGTGCCAGCAGCTTCGCGGCTAGCGGGAGTGGGGAGCAGTACTTC

V gene: TRBV7-9
clone size: NA
D gene: TRBD2
J gene: TRBJ2-1
CDR3 protein: CASGLAEHSYNEQFF
CDR3 DNA: TGTGCCAGCGGTCTAGCGGAGCACTCCTACAATGAGCAGTTCTTC

V gene: TRBV4-3
clone size: NA
D gene: TRBD2
J gene: TRBJ2-7
CDR3 protein: CASSQAAGYSYEQYF
CDR3 DNA: TGCGCCAGCAGCCAAGCAGCGGGATATTCCTACGAGCAGTACTTC

V gene: TRBV20-1
clone size: NA
D gene: NA
J gene: TRBJ2-1
CDR3 protein: CSASWTNEQFF
CDR3 DNA: TGCAGTGCTAGCTGGACTAATGAGCAGTTCTTC

V gene: TRBV11-3
clone size: NA
D gene: NA
J gene: TRBJ1-2
CDR3 protein: CASSLVPGYGYTF
CDR3 DNA: TGTGCCAGCAGCTTAGTCCCGGGGTATGGCTACACCTTC

V gene: TRBV19
clone size: NA
D gene: NA
J gene: TRBJ1-1
CDR3 protein: CASGGRMNTEAFF
CDR3 DNA: TGTGCCAGTGGTGGCAGAATGAACACTGAAGCTTTCTTT

V gene: TRBV7-2
clone size: NA
D gene: NA
J gene: TRBJ2-5
CDR3 protein: CASSLVVPLGDQYF
CDR3 DNA: TGTGCCAGCAGCTTAGTGGTACCACTGGGGGACCAGTACTTC

V gene: TRBV11-2
clone size: medium-sized
D gene: NA
J gene: TRBJ2-7
CDR3 protein: CASSFRDFLYF
CDR3 DNA: TGTGCCAGCAGCTTCCGGGACTTTTTGTACTTC

V gene: TRBV10-2
clone size: NA
D gene: NA
J gene: TRBJ2-3
CDR3 protein: CASQGGERSTDTQYF
CDR3 DNA: TGCGCCAGCCAAGGAGGGGAGCGGTCGACAGATACGCAGTATTTT

V gene: TRBV27
clone size: NA
D gene: NA
J gene: TRBJ1-1
CDR3 protein: CASSSVPVLNTEAFF
CDR3 DNA: TGTGCCAGCAGTTCTGTTCCAGTATTGAACACTGAAGCTTTCTTT

V gene: TRBV11-2
clone size: NA
D gene: TRBD2
J gene: TRBJ2-4
CDR3 protein: CASSLIGLAGVEYF
CDR3 DNA: TGTGCCAGCAGCTTAATCGGACTAGCGGGAGTGGAGTACTTC

V gene: TRBV6-6
clone size: NA
D gene: NA
J gene: TRBJ2-5
CDR3 protein: CASSYIGSGQETQYF
CDR3 DNA: TGTGCCAGCAGTTACATCGGCAGTGGCCAAGAGACCCAGTACTTC

V gene: TRBV6-5
clone size: NA
D gene: NA
J gene: TRBJ2-7
CDR3 protein: CASSQSPGGAYEQYF
CDR3 DNA: TGTGCCAGCAGCCAGTCCCCAGGGGGGGCCTACGAGCAGTACTTC

V gene: TRBV11-2
clone size: NA
D gene: TRBD2
J gene: TRBJ2-7
CDR3 protein: CASSLPQRLAGVYEQYF
CDR3 DNA: TGTGCCAGCAGCTTACCGCAGCGGCTAGCGGGAGTATACGAGCAGTACTTC

V gene: TRBV7-6
clone size: NA
D gene: NA
J gene: TRBJ2-1
CDR3 protein: CASSSPLMGSYNEQFF
CDR3 DNA: TGTGCCAGCAGTTCCCCCCTCATGGGCTCCTACAATGAGCAGTTCTTC

V gene: TRBV4-1
clone size: once
D gene: NA
J gene: TRBJ2-7
CDR3 protein: CASSQDGGEREQYF
CDR3 DNA: TGCGCCAGCAGCCAAGATGGGGGTGAGAGGGAGCAGTACTTC

V gene: TRBV14
clone size: NA
D gene: NA
J gene: TRBJ2-7
CDR3 protein: CASSQGAGIYEQYF
CDR3 DNA: TGTGCCAGCAGCCAGGGCGCAGGGATTTACGAGCAGTACTTC

V gene: TRBV4-2
clone size: NA
D gene: NA
J gene: TRBJ2-5
CDR3 protein: CASSQDVAGWGETQYF
CDR3 DNA: TGTGCCAGCAGCCAAGATGTGGCGGGCTGGGGAGAGACCCAGTACTTC

V gene: TRBV27
clone size: NA
D gene: NA
J gene: TRBJ2-3
CDR3 protein: CASSFRGTDTQYF
CDR3 DNA: TGTGCCAGCAGTTTTCGAGGCACAGATACGCAGTATTTT

V gene: TRBV7-7
clone size: NA
D gene: NA
J gene: TRBJ2-2
CDR3 protein: CASSIGAGELFF
CDR3 DNA: TGTGCTAGTAGCATAGGGGCCGGGGAGCTGTTTTTT

V gene: TRBV30
clone size: NA
D gene: NA
J gene: TRBJ2-1
CDR3 protein: CAWSVLPNYNEQFF
CDR3 DNA: TGTGCCTGGAGTGTGCTTCCGAACTACAATGAGCAGTTCTTC

V gene: TRBV5-4
clone size: NA
D gene: TRBD1
J gene: TRBJ2-7
CDR3 protein: CASSFRDRNYEQYF
CDR3 DNA: TGTGCCAGCAGCTTTAGGGACAGAAATTACGAGCAGTACTTC

V gene: TRBV9
clone size: NA
D gene: NA
J gene: TRBJ2-2
CDR3 protein: CASSVVTTTAELFF
CDR3 DNA: TGTGCCAGCAGCGTAGTAACCACGACCGCGGAGCTGTTTTTT

V gene: TRBV27
clone size: NA
D gene: TRBD2
J gene: TRBJ2-7
CDR3 protein: CASSTLGLAYEQYF
CDR3 DNA: TGTGCCAGCAGTACCCTAGGACTAGCCTACGAGCAGTACTTC

V gene: TRBV4-1
clone size: NA
D gene: TRBD2
J gene: TRBJ2-3
CDR3 protein: CASSQEAGGSTDTQYF
CDR3 DNA: TGCGCCAGCAGCCAAGAAGCGGGAGGAAGCACAGATACGCAGTATTTT

V gene: TRBV15
clone size: NA
D gene: NA
J gene: TRBJ2-7
CDR3 protein: CATREGVNEQYF
CDR3 DNA: TGTGCCACCAGGGAGGGGGTGAACGAGCAGTACTTC

V gene: TRBV6-5
clone size: NA
D gene: NA
J gene: TRBJ2-5
CDR3 protein: CASSYSGRAETQYF
CDR3 DNA: TGTGCCAGCAGTTACTCTGGCAGGGCGGAGACCCAGTACTTC

V gene: TRBV4-1
clone size: NA
D gene: NA
J gene: TRBJ2-1
CDR3 protein: CASTGANEQFF
CDR3 DNA: TGCGCCAGCACAGGGGCCAATGAGCAGTTCTTC

V gene: TRBV27
clone size: NA
D gene: NA
J gene: TRBJ2-2
CDR3 protein: CASRSGGEGLFF
CDR3 DNA: TGTGCCAGCAGGTCGGGCGGGGAAGGGCTGTTTTTT

V gene: TRBV4-1
clone size: once
D gene: NA
J gene: TRBJ1-5
CDR3 protein: CASSQESGNQPQHF
CDR3 DNA: TGCGCCAGCAGCCAAGAGTCCGGGAACCAGCCCCAGCATTTT